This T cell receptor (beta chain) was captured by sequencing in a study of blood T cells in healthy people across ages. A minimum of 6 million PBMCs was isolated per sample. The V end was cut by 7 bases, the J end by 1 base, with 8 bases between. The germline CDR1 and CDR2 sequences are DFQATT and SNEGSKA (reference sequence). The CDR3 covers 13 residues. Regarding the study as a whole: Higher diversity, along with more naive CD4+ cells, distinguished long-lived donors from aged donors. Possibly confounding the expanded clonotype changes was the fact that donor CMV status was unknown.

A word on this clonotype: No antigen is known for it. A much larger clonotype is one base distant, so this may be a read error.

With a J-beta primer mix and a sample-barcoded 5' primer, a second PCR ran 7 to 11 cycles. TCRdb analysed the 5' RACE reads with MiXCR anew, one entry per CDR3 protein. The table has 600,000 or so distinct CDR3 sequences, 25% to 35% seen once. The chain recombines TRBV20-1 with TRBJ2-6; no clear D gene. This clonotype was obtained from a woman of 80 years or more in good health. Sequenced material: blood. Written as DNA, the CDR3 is TGCAGTGTTGATCCATCTGGGGCCAACGTCCTGACTTTC. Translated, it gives CSVDPSGANVLTF.